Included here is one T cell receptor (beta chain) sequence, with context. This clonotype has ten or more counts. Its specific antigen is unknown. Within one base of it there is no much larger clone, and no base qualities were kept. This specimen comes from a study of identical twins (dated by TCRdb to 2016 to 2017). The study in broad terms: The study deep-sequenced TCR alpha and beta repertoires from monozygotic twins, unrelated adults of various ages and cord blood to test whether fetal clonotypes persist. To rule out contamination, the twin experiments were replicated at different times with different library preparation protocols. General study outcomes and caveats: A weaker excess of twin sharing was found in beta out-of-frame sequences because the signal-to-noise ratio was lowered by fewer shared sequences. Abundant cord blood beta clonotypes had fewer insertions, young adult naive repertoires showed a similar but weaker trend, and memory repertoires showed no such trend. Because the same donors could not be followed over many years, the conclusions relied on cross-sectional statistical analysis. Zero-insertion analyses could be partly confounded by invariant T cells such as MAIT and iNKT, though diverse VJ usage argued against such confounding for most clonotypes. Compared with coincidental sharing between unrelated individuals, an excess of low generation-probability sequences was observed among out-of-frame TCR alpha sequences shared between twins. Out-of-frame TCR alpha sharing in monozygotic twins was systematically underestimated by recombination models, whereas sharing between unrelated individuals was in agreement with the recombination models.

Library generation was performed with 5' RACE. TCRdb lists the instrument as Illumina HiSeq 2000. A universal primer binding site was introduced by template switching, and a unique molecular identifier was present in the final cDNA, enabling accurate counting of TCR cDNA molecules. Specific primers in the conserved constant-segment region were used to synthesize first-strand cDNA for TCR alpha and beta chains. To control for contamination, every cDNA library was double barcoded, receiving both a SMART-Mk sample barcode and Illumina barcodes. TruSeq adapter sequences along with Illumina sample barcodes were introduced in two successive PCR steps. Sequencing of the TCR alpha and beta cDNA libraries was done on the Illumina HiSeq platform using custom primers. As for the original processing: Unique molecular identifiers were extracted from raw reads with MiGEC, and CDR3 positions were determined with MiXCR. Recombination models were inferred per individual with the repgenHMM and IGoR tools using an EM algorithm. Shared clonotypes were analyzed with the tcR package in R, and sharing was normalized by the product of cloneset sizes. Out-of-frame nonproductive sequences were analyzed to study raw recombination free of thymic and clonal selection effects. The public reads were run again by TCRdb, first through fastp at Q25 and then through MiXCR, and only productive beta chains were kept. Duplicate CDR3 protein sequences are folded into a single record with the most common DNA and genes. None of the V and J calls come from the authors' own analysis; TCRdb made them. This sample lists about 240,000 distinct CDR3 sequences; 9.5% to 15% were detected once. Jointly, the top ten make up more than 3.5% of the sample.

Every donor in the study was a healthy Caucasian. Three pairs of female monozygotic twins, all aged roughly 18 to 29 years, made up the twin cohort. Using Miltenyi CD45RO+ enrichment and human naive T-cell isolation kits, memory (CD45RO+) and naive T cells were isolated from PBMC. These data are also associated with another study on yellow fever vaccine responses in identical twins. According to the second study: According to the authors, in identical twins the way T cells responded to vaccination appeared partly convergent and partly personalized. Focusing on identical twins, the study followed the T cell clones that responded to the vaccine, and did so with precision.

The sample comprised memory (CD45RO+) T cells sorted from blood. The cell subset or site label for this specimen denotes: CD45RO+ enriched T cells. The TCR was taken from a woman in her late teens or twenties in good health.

The CDR3 protein: CASSQTVAEETQYF. The sequenced DNA: TGTGCCAGCAGCCAAACTGTCGCAGAAGAGACCCAGTACTTC. Recombination joined TRBV3-1 with TRBJ2-5; there is no confident call for the D gene. Trimming removed 2 bases from V and 3 bases from J, leaving 10 bases between the germline ends. CDR3 length: 14 amino acids, cysteine to phenylalanine. Left in the record is the CDR3 DNA by itself, 42 bases read in frame from the first base. From the germline V gene (reference sequence), CDR1 is LGHDT and CDR2 is YNNKEL.